This T cell receptor (beta chain) is drawn from a study of PD-1 blockade in classical Hodgkin lymphoma. Sequencing used immunoSEQ multiplex PCR; TCRdb keeps in-frame clones, though not all of them. This table has 100,000 or so clones, 93% appearing once. Study-level points and caveats: It was CD4+ TCR diversity, not CD8+, that rose significantly by C4D1.

As to this clone: Its antigen is still unknown.

The time point was: cycle 4 day 1 (C4D1), after around six weeks of nivolumab. Each patient's relapse followed autologous stem cell transplantation, and brentuximab vedotin exposure varied. The origin of this receptor is a human donor with classical Hodgkin lymphoma. The sequences come from peripheral blood mononuclear cells (PBMCs), collected before the fourth cycle of nivolumab.

CDR3 in amino acids: CASSPGDRGYQPQHF. CDR3 nucleotides: TGTGCCAGCAGTCCCGGGGACAGGGGATATCAGCCCCAGCATTTT. This chain connects TRBV28 to TRBJ1-5; 10 nucleotides match TRBD1. The CDR3 extends over 15 amino acids. V lost 5 bases to trimming and J lost 5 bases; unmatched junction nucleotides: 6. Germline loops: CDR1 MDHEN, CDR2 SYDVKM.